This TCR beta chain was recorded in a study of T cells in Graves' hyperthyroidism and ophthalmopathy. Study overall: Peripheral blood specimens were obtained at initial diagnosis, prior to any treatment.

Amplification of TCR beta CDR3 regions was performed using RNA transcripts as template. Primed by the HTBI set, a first-round RT-PCR was run on the TCR CDR3. TCRdb reprocessed the multiplex PCR reads with MiXCR, giving one entry per CDR3 protein. The repertoire consists of under 800,000 distinct CDR3 sequences, with 12% to 15% occurring once and the leading ten covering 10%. Germline V gene sequence: CDR1 SNHLY, CDR2 FYNNEI. The V and J ends lost 2 bases and 11 bases respectively, with 15 bases between them. This CDR3 comprises 13 residues. This clonotype was picked up many times. The J gene is TRBJ1-1, the V gene TRBV2; D is uncertain. This clonotype was sampled from a woman younger than 30 with Graves' hyperthyroidism. The sample consisted of blood. In nucleotides, the CDR3 is TGTGCCAGCAGTGAATTGAAGGGATATCAGGCTTTCTTT. It yields the protein CASSELKGYQAFF.